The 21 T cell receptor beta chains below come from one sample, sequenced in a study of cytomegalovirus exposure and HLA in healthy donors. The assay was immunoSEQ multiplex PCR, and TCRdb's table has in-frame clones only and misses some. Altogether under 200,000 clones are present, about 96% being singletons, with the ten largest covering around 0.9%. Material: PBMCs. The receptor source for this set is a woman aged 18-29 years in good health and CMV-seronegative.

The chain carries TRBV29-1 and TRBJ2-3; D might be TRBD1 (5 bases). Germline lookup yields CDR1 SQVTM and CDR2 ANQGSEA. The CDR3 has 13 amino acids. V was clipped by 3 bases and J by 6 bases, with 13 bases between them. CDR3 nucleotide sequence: TGCAGCGTTGACCAACGACAGACTGATACGCAGTATTTT. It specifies CSVDQRQTDTQYF.

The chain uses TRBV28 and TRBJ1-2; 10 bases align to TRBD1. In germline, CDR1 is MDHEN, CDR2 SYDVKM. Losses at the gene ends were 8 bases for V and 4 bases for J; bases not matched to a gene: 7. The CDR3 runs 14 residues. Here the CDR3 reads CASGSGTGVYGYTF. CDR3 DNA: TGTGCCAGCGGCTCCGGGACAGGGGTCTATGGCTACACCTTC.

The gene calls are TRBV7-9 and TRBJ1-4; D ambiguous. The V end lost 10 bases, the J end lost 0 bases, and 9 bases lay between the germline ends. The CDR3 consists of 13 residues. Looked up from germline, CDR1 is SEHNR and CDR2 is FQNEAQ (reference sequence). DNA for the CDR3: TGTGCCACCCATGGAGCAACTAATGAAAAACTGTTTTTT. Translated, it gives CATHGATNEKLFF.

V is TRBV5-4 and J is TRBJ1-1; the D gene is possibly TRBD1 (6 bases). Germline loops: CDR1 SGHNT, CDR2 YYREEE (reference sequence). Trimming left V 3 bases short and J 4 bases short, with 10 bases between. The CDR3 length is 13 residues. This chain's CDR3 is CASSSNRATEAFF. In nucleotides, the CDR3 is TGTGCCAGCAGCTCAAACAGGGCCACTGAAGCTTTCTTT. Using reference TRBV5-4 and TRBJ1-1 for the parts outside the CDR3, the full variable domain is ETGVTQSPTHLIKTRGQQVTLRCSSQSGHNTVSWYQQALGQGPQFIFQYYREEENGRGNFPPRFSGLQFPNYSSELNVNALELDDSALYLCASSSNRATEAFFGQGTRLTVV.

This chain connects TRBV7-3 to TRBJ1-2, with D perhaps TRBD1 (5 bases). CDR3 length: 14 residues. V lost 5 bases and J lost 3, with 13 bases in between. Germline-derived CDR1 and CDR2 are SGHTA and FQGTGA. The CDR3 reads CASSPGGVDYGYTF. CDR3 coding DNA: TGTGCCAGCAGCCCCGGGGGAGTCGACTATGGCTACACCTTC.

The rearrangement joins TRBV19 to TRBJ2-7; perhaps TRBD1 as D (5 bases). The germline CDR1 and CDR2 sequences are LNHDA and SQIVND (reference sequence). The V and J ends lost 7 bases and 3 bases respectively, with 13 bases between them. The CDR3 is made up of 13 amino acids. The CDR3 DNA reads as TGTGCCAGTACCGCTGGGCAGGGCTACGAGCAGTACTTC. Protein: CASTAGQGYEQYF.

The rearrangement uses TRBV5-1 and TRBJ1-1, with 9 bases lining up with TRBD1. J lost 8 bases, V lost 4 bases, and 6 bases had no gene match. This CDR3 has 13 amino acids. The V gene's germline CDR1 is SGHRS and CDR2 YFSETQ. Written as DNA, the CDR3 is TGCGCCAGCAGCCCTACAGGGGGCAAGGAAGCTTTCTTT. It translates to CASSPTGGKEAFF.

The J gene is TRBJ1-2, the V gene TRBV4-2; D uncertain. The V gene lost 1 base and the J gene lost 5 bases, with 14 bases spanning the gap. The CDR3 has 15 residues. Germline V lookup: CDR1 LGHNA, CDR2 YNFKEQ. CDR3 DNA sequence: TGTGCCAGCAGCCAAGTAGGTCAGGCAGGTTATGGCTACACCTTC. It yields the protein CASSQVGQAGYGYTF.

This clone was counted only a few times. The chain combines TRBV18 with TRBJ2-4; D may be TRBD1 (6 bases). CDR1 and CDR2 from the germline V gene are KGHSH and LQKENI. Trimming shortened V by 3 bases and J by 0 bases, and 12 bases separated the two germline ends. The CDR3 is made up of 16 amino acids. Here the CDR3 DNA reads TGTGCCAGCTCACCCACGACAGGCCTAGCCAAAAACATTCAGTACTTC. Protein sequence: CASSPTTGLAKNIQYF.

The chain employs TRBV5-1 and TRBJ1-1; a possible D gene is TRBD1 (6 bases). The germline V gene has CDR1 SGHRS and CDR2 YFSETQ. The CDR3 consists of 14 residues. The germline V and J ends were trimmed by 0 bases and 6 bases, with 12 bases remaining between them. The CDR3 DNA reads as TGCGCCAGCAGCTTGGGGGACATAGTCTCTGAAGCTTTCTTT. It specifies CASSLGDIVSEAFF.

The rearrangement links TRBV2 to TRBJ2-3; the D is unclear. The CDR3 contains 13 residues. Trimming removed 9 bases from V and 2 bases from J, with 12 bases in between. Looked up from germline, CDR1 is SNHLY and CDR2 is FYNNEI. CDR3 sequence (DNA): TGTGCCAGTTGGTGGGCTAACACAGATACGCAGTATTTT. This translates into CASWWANTDTQYF.

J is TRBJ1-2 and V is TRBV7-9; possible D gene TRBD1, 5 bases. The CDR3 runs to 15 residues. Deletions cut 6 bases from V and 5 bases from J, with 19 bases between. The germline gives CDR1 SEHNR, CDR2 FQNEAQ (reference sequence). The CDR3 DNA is TGTGCCAGCAGTTACAACCGCGTGACAGCTTATGGCTACACCTTC. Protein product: CASSYNRVTAYGYTF.

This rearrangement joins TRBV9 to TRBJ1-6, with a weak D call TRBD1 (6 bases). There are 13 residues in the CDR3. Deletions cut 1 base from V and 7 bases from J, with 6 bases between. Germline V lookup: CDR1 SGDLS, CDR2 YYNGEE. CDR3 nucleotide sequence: TGTGCCAGCAGCGTAACAGGGAATTCACCCCTCCACTTT. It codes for CASSVTGNSPLHF.

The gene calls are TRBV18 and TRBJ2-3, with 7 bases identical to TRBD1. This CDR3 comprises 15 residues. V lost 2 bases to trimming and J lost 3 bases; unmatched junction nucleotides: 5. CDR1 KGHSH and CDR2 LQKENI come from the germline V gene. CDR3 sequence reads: CASSPGKGATDTQYF. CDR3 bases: TGTGCCAGCTCACCAGGGAAGGGGGCAACAGATACGCAGTATTTT.

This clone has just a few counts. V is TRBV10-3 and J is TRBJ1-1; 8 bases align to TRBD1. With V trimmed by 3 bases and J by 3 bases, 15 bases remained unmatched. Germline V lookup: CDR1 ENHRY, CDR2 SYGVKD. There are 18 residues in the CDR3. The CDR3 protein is CAISDPNTRQGMDTEAFF. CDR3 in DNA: TGTGCCATCAGTGACCCGAACACACGACAGGGGATGGACACTGAAGCTTTCTTT.

The CDR3 sequence: CASSQDWGLVKGSPLHF. The CDR3 nucleotides read TGCGCCAGCAGCCAAGATTGGGGGCTGGTGAAAGGTTCACCCCTCCACTTT. The genes are TRBV4-1 and TRBJ1-6; D perhaps matches TRBD1 (6 bases). With 0 bases removed from V and 9 bases from J, the gap between germline ends came to 18 bases. This CDR3 is 17 amino acids long. The germline CDR1 and CDR2 sequences are MGHRA and YSYEKL.

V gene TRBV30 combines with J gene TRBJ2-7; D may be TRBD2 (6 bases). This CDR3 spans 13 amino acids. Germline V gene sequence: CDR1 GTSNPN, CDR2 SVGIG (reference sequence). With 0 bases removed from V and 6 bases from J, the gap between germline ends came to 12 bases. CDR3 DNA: TGTGCCTGGAGTGTACGGGACTTTAGCGAGCAGTACTTC. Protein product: CAWSVRDFSEQYF.

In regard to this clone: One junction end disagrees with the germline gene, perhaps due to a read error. The CDR3 DNA sequence: TGTGCCAGCTCACCAGGGACAGGGGTTAATTTTCTTTTC. This codes for CASSPGTGVNFLF. The chain combines TRBV18 with TRBJ2-7; 10 nucleotides match TRBD1. This CDR3 has 13 residues. The germline gives CDR1 KGHSH, CDR2 LQKENI.

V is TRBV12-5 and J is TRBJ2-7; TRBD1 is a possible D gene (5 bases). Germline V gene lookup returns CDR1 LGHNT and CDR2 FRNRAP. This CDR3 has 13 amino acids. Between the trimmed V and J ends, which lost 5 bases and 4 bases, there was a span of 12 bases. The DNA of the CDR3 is TGTGCTAGTGGTCGTGGCGACAGTTACGAGCAGTACTTC. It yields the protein CASGRGDSYEQYF.

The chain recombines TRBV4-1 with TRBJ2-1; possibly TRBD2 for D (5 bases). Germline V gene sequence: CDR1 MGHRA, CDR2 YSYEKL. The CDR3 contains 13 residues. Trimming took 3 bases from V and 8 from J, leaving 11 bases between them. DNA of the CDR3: TGCGCCAGCAGCCAGGGATTGGGAGATGAGCAGTTCTTC. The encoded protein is CASSQGLGDEQFF.

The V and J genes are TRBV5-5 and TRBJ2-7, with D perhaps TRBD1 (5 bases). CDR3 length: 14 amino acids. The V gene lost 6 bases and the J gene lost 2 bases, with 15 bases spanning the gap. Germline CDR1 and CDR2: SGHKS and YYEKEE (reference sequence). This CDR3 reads CASNKQALTYEQYF. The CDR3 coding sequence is TGTGCCAGCAACAAACAGGCCCTCACCTACGAGCAGTACTTC.